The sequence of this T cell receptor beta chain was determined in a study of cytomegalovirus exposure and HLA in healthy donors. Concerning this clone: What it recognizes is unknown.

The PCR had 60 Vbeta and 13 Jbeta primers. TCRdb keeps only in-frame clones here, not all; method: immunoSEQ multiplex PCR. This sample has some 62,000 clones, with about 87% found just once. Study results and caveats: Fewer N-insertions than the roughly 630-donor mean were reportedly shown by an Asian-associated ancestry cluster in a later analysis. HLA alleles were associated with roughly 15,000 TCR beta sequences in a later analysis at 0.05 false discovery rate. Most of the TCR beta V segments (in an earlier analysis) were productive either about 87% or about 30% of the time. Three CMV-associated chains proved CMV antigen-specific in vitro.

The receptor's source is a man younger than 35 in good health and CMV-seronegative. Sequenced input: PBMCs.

CDR3 DNA sequence: TGTGCCAGCAGTCCAACAGGGGGGGGTAGGTCCTACAATGAGCAGTTCTTC. Protein: CASSPTGGGRSYNEQFF. The chain uses TRBV6-4 and TRBJ2-1; tentative D call: TRBD1 (8 bases). This CDR3 comprises 17 residues. From germline, CDR1 is MRHNA and CDR2 SNTAGT. Trimming shortened V by 5 bases and J by 1 base, and 18 bases separated the two germline ends.